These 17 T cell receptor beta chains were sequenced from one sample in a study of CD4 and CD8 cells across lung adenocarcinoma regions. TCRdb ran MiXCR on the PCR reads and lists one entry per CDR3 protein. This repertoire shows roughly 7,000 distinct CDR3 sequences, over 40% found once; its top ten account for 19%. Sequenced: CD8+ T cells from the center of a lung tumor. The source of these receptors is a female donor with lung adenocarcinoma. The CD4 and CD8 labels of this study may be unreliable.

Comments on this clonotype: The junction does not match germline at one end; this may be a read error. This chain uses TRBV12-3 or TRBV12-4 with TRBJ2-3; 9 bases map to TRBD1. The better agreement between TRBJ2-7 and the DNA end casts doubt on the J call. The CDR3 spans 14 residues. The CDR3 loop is CASSSGQGKNTQYF. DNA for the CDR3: TGCGCCAGCAGTTCGGGACAGGGCAAAAACACGCAGTACTTC.

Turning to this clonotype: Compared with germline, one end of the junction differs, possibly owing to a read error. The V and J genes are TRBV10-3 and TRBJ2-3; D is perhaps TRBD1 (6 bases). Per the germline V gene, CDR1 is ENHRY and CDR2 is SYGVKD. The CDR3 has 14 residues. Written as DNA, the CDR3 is TGTCGCATCAGGGGCCGGAGAGGCACAGATATGCAGTATTTT. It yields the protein CRIRGRRGTDMQYF.

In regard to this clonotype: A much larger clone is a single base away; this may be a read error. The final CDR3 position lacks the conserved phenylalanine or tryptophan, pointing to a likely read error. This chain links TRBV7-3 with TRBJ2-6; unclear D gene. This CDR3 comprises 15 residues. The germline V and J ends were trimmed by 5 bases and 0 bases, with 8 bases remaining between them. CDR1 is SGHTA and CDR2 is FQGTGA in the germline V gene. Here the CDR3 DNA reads TGTGCCAGCAGCCCCCAACTCTCTGGGGCCAACGTCCTGACTTTA. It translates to CASSPQLSGANVLTL.

In nucleotides, the CDR3 is TGTGCCAGCAGCCCCGGACCGGGACAGGGGGGCAGCTCCTACAATGAGCAGTTCTTC. This translates into CASSPGPGQGGSSYNEQFF. The rearrangement uses TRBV5-4 and TRBJ2-1; 11 bases are a match to TRBD1. The J segment lost 0 bases and the V segment lost 4 bases, leaving 12 bases of the junction unmatched. The germline V gene encodes CDR1 SGHNT and CDR2 YYREEE (reference sequence). This CDR3 contains 19 residues.

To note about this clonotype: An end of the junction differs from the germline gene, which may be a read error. The DNA for the CDR3 is TGTGCCAGCAGTCCCTCTGTCACAAATATTCAGTATTTC. Translating it yields CASSPSVTNIQYF. The chain joins TRBV27 to TRBJ2-4; D unclear. The CDR3 has 13 residues. The germline V gene encodes CDR1 MNHEY and CDR2 SMNVEV (reference sequence).

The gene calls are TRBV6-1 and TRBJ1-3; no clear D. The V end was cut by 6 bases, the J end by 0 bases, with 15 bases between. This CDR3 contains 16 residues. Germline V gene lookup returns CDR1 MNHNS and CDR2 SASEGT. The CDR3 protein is CASRPGLLSSGNTIYF. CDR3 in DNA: TGTGCCAGCAGACCCGGGCTGTTGAGCTCTGGAAACACCATATATTTT.

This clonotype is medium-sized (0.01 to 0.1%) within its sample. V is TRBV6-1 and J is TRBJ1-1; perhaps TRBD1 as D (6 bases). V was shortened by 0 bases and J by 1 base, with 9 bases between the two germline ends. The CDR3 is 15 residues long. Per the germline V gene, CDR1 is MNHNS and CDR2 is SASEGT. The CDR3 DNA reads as TGTGCCAGCAGTGAAGCGCTGGACAGGAACACTGAAGCTTTCTTT. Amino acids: CASSEALDRNTEAFF.

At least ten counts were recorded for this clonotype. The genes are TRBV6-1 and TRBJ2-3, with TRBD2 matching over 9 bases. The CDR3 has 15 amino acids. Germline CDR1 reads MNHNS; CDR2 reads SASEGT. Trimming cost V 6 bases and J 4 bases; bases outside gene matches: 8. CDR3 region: CASRGSGRGSDTQYF. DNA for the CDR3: TGTGCCAGCAGGGGTAGCGGGAGAGGATCAGATACGCAGTATTTT.

The CDR3 region is CSARSRTDSYEQYF. The CDR3 DNA sequence: TGCAGTGCTAGATCGAGGACGGACTCCTACGAGCAGTACTTC. V usage is TRBV20-1 and J usage is TRBJ2-7; D not certain. This CDR3 contains 14 residues. Germline V CDR1 and CDR2: DFQATT, SNEGSKA (reference sequence). Between the trimmed V and J ends, which lost 2 bases and 0 bases, there was a span of 11 bases.

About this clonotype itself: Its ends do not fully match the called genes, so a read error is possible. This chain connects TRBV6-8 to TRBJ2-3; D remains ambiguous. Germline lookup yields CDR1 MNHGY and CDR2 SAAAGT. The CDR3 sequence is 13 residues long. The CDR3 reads CASRDRDLETQYF. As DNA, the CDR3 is TGTGCCAGCAGGGACCGAGACTTGGAGACGCAGTATTTC.

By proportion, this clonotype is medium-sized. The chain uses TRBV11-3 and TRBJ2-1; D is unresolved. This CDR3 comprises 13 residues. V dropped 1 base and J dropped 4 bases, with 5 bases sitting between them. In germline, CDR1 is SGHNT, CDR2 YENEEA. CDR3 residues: CASSLGRYNEQFF. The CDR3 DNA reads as TGTGCCAGCAGCTTAGGACGGTACAATGAGCAGTTCTTC. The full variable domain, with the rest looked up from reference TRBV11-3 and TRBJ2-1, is EAGVVQSPRYKIIEKKQPVAFWCNPISGHNTLYWYLQNLGQGPELLIRYENEEAVDDSQLPKDRFSAERLKGVDSTLKIQPAELGDSAVYLCASSLGRYNEQFFGPGTRLTVL.

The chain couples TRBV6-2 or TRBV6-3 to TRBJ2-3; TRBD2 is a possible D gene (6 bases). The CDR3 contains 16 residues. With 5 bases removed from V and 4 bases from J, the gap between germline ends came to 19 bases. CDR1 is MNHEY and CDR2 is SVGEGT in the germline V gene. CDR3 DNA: TGTGCCAGCAGTGATACCGGGACTCAGTTGTCAGATACGCAGTATTTT. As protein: CASSDTGTQLSDTQYF.

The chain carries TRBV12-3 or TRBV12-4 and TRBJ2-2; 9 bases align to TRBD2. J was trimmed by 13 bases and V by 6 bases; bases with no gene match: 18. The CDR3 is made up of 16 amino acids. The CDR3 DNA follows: TGTGCCAGCAGAAAAGCGGGGGGACCGAACACAGGGACGCTGTTTTTT. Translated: CASRKAGGPNTGTLFF.

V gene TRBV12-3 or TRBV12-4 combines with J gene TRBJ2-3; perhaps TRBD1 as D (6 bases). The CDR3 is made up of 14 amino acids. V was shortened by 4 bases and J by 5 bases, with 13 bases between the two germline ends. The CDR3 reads CASSWGRAGDTQYF. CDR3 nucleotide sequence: TGTGCCAGCAGTTGGGGGCGGGCTGGAGATACGCAGTATTTT.

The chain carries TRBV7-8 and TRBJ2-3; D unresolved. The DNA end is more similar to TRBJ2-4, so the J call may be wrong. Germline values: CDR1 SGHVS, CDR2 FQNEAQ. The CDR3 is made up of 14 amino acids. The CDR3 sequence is CAGRGGRDQETQYF. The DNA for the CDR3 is TGTGCGGGCCGCGGCGGCCGTGACCAAGAGACTCAGTACTTC.

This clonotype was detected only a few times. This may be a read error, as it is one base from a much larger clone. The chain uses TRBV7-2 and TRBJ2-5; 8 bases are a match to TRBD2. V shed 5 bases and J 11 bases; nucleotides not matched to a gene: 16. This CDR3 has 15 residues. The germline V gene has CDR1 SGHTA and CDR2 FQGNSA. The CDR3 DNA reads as TGTGCCAGCAGCCGAGCGGGGGCCCCCCCCCATGAGCAGTACTTC. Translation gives CASSRAGAPPHEQYF.

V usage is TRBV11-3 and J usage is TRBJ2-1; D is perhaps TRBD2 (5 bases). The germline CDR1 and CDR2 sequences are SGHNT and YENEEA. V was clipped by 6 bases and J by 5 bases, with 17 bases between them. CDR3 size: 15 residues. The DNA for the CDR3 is TGTGCCAGCAGTCGCGGGCCGGGCGGCCACAATGAGCAGTTCTTC. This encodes CASSRGPGGHNEQFF.